Listed below are T cell receptor beta chains from one sample, sequenced in a study of T-cell reconstitution after alpha-beta-depleted transplantation in children. TCRdb re-derived calls from the PCR reads in MiXCR, one entry per CDR3 protein. The profile covers some 300,000 distinct CDR3 sequences, with about a tenth appearing a single time and approximately 7.6% taken by the ten largest. This sample comprised PBMCs, obtained before TCRalphabeta/CD19-depleted stem cell transplant. The receptor set was obtained from a boy under two years old with acute myeloid leukemia, due to receive a stem cell transplant. The CDR3 runs from the conserved cysteine through the conserved F or W. The D gene is left open where the match is weak. Size values are once, few and many counts, or a class for expanded clones, and some rows have none.

v_gene: TRBV18
abundance: NA
d_gene: NA
j_gene: TRBJ1-2
CDR3aa: CASSPFPTPLHGYTF
CDR3nt: TGTGCCAGCTCACCCTTTCCGACCCCCCTCCATGGCTACACCTTC

v_gene: TRBV29-1
abundance: few
d_gene: TRBD1
j_gene: TRBJ2-4
CDR3aa: CSVEWDRADIQYF
CDR3nt: TGCAGCGTTGAATGGGACAGGGCAGACATTCAGTACTTC

v_gene: TRBV7-7
abundance: many
d_gene: NA
j_gene: TRBJ2-3
CDR3aa: CASSFGPWADTQYF
CDR3nt: TGTGCCAGCAGCTTCGGGCCCTGGGCTGATACGCAGTATTTT

v_gene: TRBV7-2
abundance: NA
d_gene: TRBD1
j_gene: TRBJ1-4
CDR3aa: CASSLGGVQGVLEKLFF
CDR3nt: TGTGCCAGCAGCTTAGGAGGGGTACAGGGGGTGCTTGAAAAACTGTTTTTT

v_gene: TRBV29-1
abundance: NA
d_gene: NA
j_gene: TRBJ2-2
CDR3aa: CSVEDPYANTGELFF
CDR3nt: TGCAGCGTTGAAGATCCTTACGCGAACACCGGGGAGCTGTTTTTT

v_gene: TRBV20-1
abundance: many
d_gene: NA
j_gene: TRBJ2-5
CDR3aa: CSATTRYQGGQETQYF
CDR3nt: TGCAGTGCTACAACCCGGTACCAGGGGGGGCAAGAGACCCAGTACTTC

v_gene: TRBV28
abundance: many
d_gene: NA
j_gene: TRBJ1-3
CDR3aa: CASSFTGQMILFSGNTIYF
CDR3nt: TGTGCCAGCAGTTTCACCGGACAGATGATCCTATTCTCTGGAAACACCATATATTTT

v_gene: TRBV7-9
abundance: many
d_gene: TRBD1
j_gene: TRBJ1-2
CDR3aa: CASSPTPWDRNYGYTF
CDR3nt: TGTGCCAGCAGCCCTACCCCGTGGGACAGAAACTATGGCTACACCTTC

v_gene: TRBV5-1
abundance: many
d_gene: TRBD1
j_gene: TRBJ2-2
CDR3aa: CASSSDRAPRGELFF
CDR3nt: TGCGCCAGCAGCTCGGACAGGGCTCCGAGAGGGGAGCTGTTTTTT

v_gene: TRBV20-1
abundance: NA
d_gene: NA
j_gene: TRBJ1-5
CDR3aa: CSVTRGGQPQHF
CDR3nt: TGCAGTGTTACTCGGGGTGGTCAGCCCCAGCATTTT

v_gene: TRBV28
abundance: many
d_gene: NA
j_gene: TRBJ1-1
CDR3aa: CASKPPRGSTEAFF
CDR3nt: TGTGCCAGCAAACCCCCGAGGGGGTCTACTGAAGCTTTCTTT

v_gene: TRBV20-1
abundance: many
d_gene: TRBD1
j_gene: TRBJ2-7
CDR3aa: CRGYRGLSSYEQYF
CDR3nt: TGCAGGGGATACAGGGGCCTCAGCTCCTACGAGCAGTACTTC

v_gene: TRBV5-1
abundance: many
d_gene: NA
j_gene: TRBJ2-1
CDR3aa: CASSLTPTVYNEQFF
CDR3nt: TGCGCCAGCAGCTTGACCCCGACAGTTTACAATGAGCAGTTCTTC

v_gene: TRBV7-2
abundance: many
d_gene: NA
j_gene: TRBJ2-3
CDR3aa: CASSLAVDTQYF
CDR3nt: TGTGCCAGCAGCTTGGCAGTAGATACGCAGTATTTT

v_gene: TRBV28
abundance: NA
d_gene: TRBD2
j_gene: TRBJ2-1
CDR3aa: CASSLVGLAATYNEQFF
CDR3nt: TGTGCCAGCAGTTTAGTGGGACTAGCGGCTACCTACAATGAGCAGTTCTTC

v_gene: TRBV18
abundance: NA
d_gene: TRBD2
j_gene: TRBJ2-7
CDR3aa: CASSPGLAGESEQYF
CDR3nt: TGTGCCAGCTCCCCAGGACTAGCGGGAGAATCCGAGCAGTACTTC

v_gene: TRBV12-3/TRBV12-4
abundance: many
d_gene: NA
j_gene: TRBJ1-3
CDR3aa: CASSMASAGNTIYF
CDR3nt: TGTGCCAGCTCCATGGCGTCCGCCGGAAACACCATATATTTT

v_gene: TRBV6-2/TRBV6-3
abundance: NA
d_gene: NA
j_gene: TRBJ2-1
CDR3aa: CPSSFRTWNEQFF
CDR3nt: TGTCCCAGCAGTTTCCGGACTTGGAATGAGCAGTTCTTC

v_gene: TRBV6-5
abundance: few
d_gene: TRBD2
j_gene: TRBJ2-7
CDR3aa: CASSSPGTKEHEQYF
CDR3nt: TGTGCCAGCAGTTCCCCCGGGACTAAAGAGCACGAGCAGTACTTC

v_gene: TRBV29-1
abundance: many
d_gene: NA
j_gene: TRBJ2-7
CDR3aa: CSVETGSSFSEQYF
CDR3nt: TGCAGCGTTGAAACAGGGTCATCTTTCTCCGAGCAGTACTTC

v_gene: TRBV3-1
abundance: many
d_gene: NA
j_gene: TRBJ1-1
CDR3aa: CASSPTGTEAFF
CDR3nt: TGTGCCAGCAGCCCTACAGGGACTGAAGCTTTCTTT

v_gene: TRBV11-2
abundance: many
d_gene: TRBD2
j_gene: TRBJ2-1
CDR3aa: CASSLGQLAGGNEQFF
CDR3nt: TGTGCCAGCAGCTTAGGGCAGCTAGCGGGAGGCAATGAGCAGTTCTTC

v_gene: TRBV11-2
abundance: many
d_gene: TRBD2
j_gene: TRBJ2-3
CDR3aa: CASRTSGGTDTQYF
CDR3nt: TGTGCCAGCAGGACTAGCGGGGGCACAGATACGCAGTATTTT

v_gene: TRBV5-1
abundance: NA
d_gene: NA
j_gene: TRBJ2-3
CDR3aa: CASIRDPLTDTQYF
CDR3nt: TGCGCCAGCATAAGGGATCCGCTCACAGATACGCAGTATTTT

v_gene: TRBV5-1
abundance: many
d_gene: TRBD2
j_gene: TRBJ2-7
CDR3aa: CASSSLTSGSYEQYF
CDR3nt: TGCGCCAGCAGCTCTCTGACTAGCGGCTCCTACGAGCAGTACTTC

v_gene: TRBV11-2
abundance: many
d_gene: NA
j_gene: TRBJ2-1
CDR3aa: CASSLERGTYNYNEQFF
CDR3nt: TGTGCCAGCAGCTTAGAAAGGGGGACGTATAACTACAATGAGCAGTTCTTC

v_gene: TRBV5-5
abundance: many
d_gene: TRBD2
j_gene: TRBJ2-1
CDR3aa: CASSLGLAGRYNEQFF
CDR3nt: TGTGCCAGCAGCTTGGGGCTAGCGGGAAGATACAATGAGCAGTTCTTC

v_gene: TRBV19
abundance: many
d_gene: NA
j_gene: TRBJ2-2
CDR3aa: CASSDWTGELFF
CDR3nt: TGTGCCAGTAGCGACTGGACCGGGGAGCTGTTTTTT

v_gene: TRBV5-4
abundance: NA
d_gene: TRBD2
j_gene: TRBJ2-1
CDR3aa: CASSLGGRGSYNEQFF
CDR3nt: TGTGCCAGCAGCTTAGGCGGGAGGGGCTCCTACAATGAGCAGTTCTTC

v_gene: TRBV2
abundance: many
d_gene: NA
j_gene: TRBJ2-1
CDR3aa: CASSERAYINEQFF
CDR3nt: TGTGCCAGCAGTGAACGAGCTTATATCAATGAGCAGTTCTTC

v_gene: TRBV18
abundance: NA
d_gene: NA
j_gene: TRBJ2-3
CDR3aa: CASSLTFTDTQYF
CDR3nt: TGTGCCAGCTCACTCACATTCACAGATACGCAGTATTTT

v_gene: TRBV24-1
abundance: few
d_gene: NA
j_gene: TRBJ2-2
CDR3aa: CATSDLGLTPTGELFF
CDR3nt: TGTGCCACCAGTGATTTGGGACTTACACCCACCGGGGAGCTGTTTTTT

v_gene: TRBV29-1
abundance: NA
d_gene: TRBD1
j_gene: TRBJ2-7
CDR3aa: CSVGTVYEQYF
CDR3nt: TGCAGCGTGGGGACAGTTTACGAGCAGTACTTC

v_gene: TRBV3-1
abundance: many
d_gene: NA
j_gene: TRBJ2-4
CDR3aa: CASSRAPDKAKNIQYF
CDR3nt: TGTGCCAGCAGCCGTGCGCCAGATAAAGCCAAAAACATTCAGTACTTC

v_gene: TRBV5-6
abundance: many
d_gene: NA
j_gene: TRBJ1-6
CDR3aa: CASSLQDDSPLHF
CDR3nt: TGTGCCAGCAGCTTGCAGGATGATTCACCCCTCCACTTT

v_gene: TRBV19
abundance: NA
d_gene: TRBD2
j_gene: TRBJ2-1
CDR3aa: CASSIMGASGSGYNEQFF
CDR3nt: TGTGCCAGTAGTATAATGGGGGCTAGCGGGAGTGGTTACAATGAGCAGTTCTTC

v_gene: TRBV3-1
abundance: NA
d_gene: NA
j_gene: TRBJ2-7
CDR3aa: CASSQEFGGYEQYF
CDR3nt: TGTGCCAGCAGCCAAGAATTCGGGGGCTACGAGCAGTACTTC

v_gene: TRBV5-1
abundance: many
d_gene: TRBD2
j_gene: TRBJ2-7
CDR3aa: CASSLPGLAVYEQYF
CDR3nt: TGCGCCAGCAGTCTACCGGGACTAGCAGTGTACGAGCAGTACTTC

v_gene: TRBV9
abundance: many
d_gene: TRBD2
j_gene: TRBJ2-1
CDR3aa: CASSARGGRYNEQFF
CDR3nt: TGTGCCAGCAGCGCACGGGGGGGAAGGTACAATGAGCAGTTCTTC

v_gene: TRBV18
abundance: many
d_gene: NA
j_gene: TRBJ2-4
CDR3aa: CASSPSAGLAKNIQYF
CDR3nt: TGTGCCAGCTCACCATCGGCAGGTTTAGCCAAAAACATTCAGTACTTC

v_gene: TRBV7-9
abundance: many
d_gene: TRBD2
j_gene: TRBJ2-7
CDR3aa: CASSFATRTSFSYEQYF
CDR3nt: TGTGCCAGCAGCTTCGCGACCCGGACTAGCTTCTCCTACGAGCAGTACTTC

v_gene: TRBV7-2
abundance: many
d_gene: NA
j_gene: TRBJ2-5
CDR3aa: CASSLASTVTQETQYF
CDR3nt: TGTGCCAGCAGCTTAGCGAGTACAGTCACACAAGAGACCCAGTACTTC

v_gene: TRBV5-1
abundance: many
d_gene: NA
j_gene: TRBJ2-7
CDR3aa: CASSLETAYEQYF
CDR3nt: TGCGCCAGCAGCTTGGAGACAGCCTACGAGCAGTACTTC

v_gene: TRBV5-1
abundance: many
d_gene: TRBD2
j_gene: TRBJ2-5
CDR3aa: CASSLPLAGGPGETQYF
CDR3nt: TGCGCCAGCAGCTTGCCCCTAGCGGGAGGGCCCGGAGAGACCCAGTACTTC

v_gene: TRBV4-3
abundance: many
d_gene: NA
j_gene: TRBJ2-7
CDR3aa: CASSQEDGISYEQYF
CDR3nt: TGCGCCAGCAGCCAAGAGGACGGAATCTCCTACGAGCAGTACTTC

v_gene: TRBV6-1
abundance: many
d_gene: NA
j_gene: TRBJ2-7
CDR3aa: CASSESEGADEQYF
CDR3nt: TGTGCCAGCAGTGAATCGGAGGGGGCGGACGAGCAGTACTTC

v_gene: TRBV7-2
abundance: many
d_gene: NA
j_gene: TRBJ2-2
CDR3aa: CASSFLRGTGELFF
CDR3nt: TGTGCCAGCAGCTTCTTAAGGGGCACCGGGGAGCTGTTTTTT

v_gene: TRBV7-6
abundance: many
d_gene: TRBD2
j_gene: TRBJ2-7
CDR3aa: CASSSGLAGGLQYF
CDR3nt: TGTGCCAGCAGCTCCGGACTAGCGGGGGGCCTACAGTACTTC

v_gene: TRBV5-1
abundance: many
d_gene: TRBD1
j_gene: TRBJ2-3
CDR3aa: CASSTGTGTDTQYF
CDR3nt: TGCGCCAGCAGTACCGGGACAGGCACAGATACGCAGTATTTT

v_gene: TRBV27
abundance: many
d_gene: TRBD2
j_gene: TRBJ2-3
CDR3aa: CASRESGRDGTDTQYF
CDR3nt: TGTGCCAGCCGGGAGAGCGGGAGGGATGGCACAGATACGCAGTATTTT

v_gene: TRBV4-1
abundance: many
d_gene: TRBD1
j_gene: TRBJ2-1
CDR3aa: CASSAPGQINNEQFF
CDR3nt: TGCGCCAGCAGCGCTCCGGGACAGATAAACAATGAGCAGTTCTTC

v_gene: TRBV4-1
abundance: many
d_gene: NA
j_gene: TRBJ2-5
CDR3aa: CASSSNPGTEETQYF
CDR3nt: TGCGCCAGCAGCTCGAACCCCGGGACCGAAGAGACCCAGTACTTC

v_gene: TRBV5-1
abundance: many
d_gene: TRBD1
j_gene: TRBJ1-1
CDR3aa: CASSLGQGAGTEAFF
CDR3nt: TGCGCCAGCAGCTTGGGCCAGGGGGCTGGGACTGAAGCTTTCTTT

v_gene: TRBV7-9
abundance: many
d_gene: NA
j_gene: TRBJ1-4
CDR3aa: CASSLVSGVGEKLFF
CDR3nt: TGTGCCAGCAGCTTAGTTTCGGGTGTGGGTGAAAAACTGTTTTTT